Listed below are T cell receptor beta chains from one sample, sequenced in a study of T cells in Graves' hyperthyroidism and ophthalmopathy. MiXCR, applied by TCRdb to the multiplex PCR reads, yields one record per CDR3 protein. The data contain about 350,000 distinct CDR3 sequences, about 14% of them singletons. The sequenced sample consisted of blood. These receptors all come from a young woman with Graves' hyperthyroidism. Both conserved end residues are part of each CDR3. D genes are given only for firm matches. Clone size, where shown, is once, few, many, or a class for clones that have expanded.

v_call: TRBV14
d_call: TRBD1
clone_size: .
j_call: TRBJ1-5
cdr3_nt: TGTGCCAGCAGCCAAGATTCCCACAGGGGGAACAATCAGCCCCAGCATTTT
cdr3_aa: CASSQDSHRGNNQPQHF

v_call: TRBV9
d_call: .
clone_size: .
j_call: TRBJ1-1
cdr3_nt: TGTGCCAGCAGCGTAGAGGGGGGCGGCACTGAAGCTTTCTTT
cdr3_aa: CASSVEGGGTEAFF

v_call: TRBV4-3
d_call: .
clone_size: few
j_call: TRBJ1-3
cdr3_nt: TGCGCCAGCAGCCAAGCCCCGACAGCGAGAGGAAACACCATATATTTT
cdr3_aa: CASSQAPTARGNTIYF

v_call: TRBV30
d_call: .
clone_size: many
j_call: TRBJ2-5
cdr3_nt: TGTGCCTGGAGCGAGGAGACCCAGTACTTC
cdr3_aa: CAWSEETQYF

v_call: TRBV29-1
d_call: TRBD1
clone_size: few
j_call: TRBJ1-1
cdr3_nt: TGCAGCGTCTACAGGGGGATGAACACTGAAGCTTTCTTT
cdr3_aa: CSVYRGMNTEAFF

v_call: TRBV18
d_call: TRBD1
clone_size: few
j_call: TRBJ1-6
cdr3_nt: TGTGCCAGCTCTTCCCTAGACAGGGGAACTTCACCCCTCCACTTT
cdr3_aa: CASSSLDRGTSPLHF

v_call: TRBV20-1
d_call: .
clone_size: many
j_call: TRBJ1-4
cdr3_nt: TGCAGTGCTAGCCGAGGCGGGTTGACTAATGAAAAACTGTTTTTT
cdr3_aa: CSASRGGLTNEKLFF

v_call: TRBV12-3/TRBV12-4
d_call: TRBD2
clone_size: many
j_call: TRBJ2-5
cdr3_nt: TGTGCCAGCAGTTTTAGCGGGCCAGGGGAGACCCAGTACTTC
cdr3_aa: CASSFSGPGETQYF

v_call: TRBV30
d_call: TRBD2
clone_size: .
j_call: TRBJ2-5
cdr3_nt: TGTGCCTGGAGTGTACCGGGGGGTCGGAAGACCCAGTACTTC
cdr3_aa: CAWSVPGGRKTQYF

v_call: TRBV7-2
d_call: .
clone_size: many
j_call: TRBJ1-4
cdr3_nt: TGTGCCAGCAGCCAACAAACAGTTAATGAAAAACTGTTTTTT
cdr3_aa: CASSQQTVNEKLFF

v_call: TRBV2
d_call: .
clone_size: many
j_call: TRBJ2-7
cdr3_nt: TGTGCCAGCAGTGGGCGGGTGGCCTACGAGCAGTACTTC
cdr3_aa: CASSGRVAYEQYF

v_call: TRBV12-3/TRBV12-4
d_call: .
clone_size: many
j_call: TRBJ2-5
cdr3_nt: TGTGCCAGCAGTTTAGCTCTTCGGGAGACCCAGTACTTC
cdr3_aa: CASSLALRETQYF

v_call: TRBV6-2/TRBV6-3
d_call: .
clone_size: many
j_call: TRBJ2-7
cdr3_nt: TGTGCCAGCGAGGACGGTGGTTTCTCCTACGAGCAGTACTTC
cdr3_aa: CASEDGGFSYEQYF

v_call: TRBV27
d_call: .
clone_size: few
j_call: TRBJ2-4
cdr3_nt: TGTGCCGCGGCGCTCGTTCAGTACTTC
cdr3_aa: CAAALVQYF

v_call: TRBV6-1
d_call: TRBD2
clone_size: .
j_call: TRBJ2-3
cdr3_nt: TGTGCCAGCAGGCGATCCGGGACTAACACAGATACGCAGTATTTT
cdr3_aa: CASRRSGTNTDTQYF

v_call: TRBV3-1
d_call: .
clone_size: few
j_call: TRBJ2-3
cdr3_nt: TGTGCCAGCAGCCGCAGTAGTGGAGGCACCACAGATACGCAGTATTTT
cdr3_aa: CASSRSSGGTTDTQYF

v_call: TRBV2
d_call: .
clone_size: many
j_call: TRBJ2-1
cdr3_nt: TGTGCCAGCAGTGATATGGCTAGGGGACTCGGCTCCTACAATGAGCAGTTCTTC
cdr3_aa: CASSDMARGLGSYNEQFF

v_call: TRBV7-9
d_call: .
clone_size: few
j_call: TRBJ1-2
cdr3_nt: TGTGCCAGCAGCTTAGGACAGTGGGACAGCTACACCTTC
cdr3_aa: CASSLGQWDSYTF

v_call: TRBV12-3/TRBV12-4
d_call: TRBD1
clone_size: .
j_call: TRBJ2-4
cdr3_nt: TGTGCCAGCAGGGCGGACAGGGATTACATTCAGTACTTC
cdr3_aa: CASRADRDYIQYF

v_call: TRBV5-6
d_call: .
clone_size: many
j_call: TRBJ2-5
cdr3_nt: TGTGCCAGCAGCCCCCGGGGACGACACATTCAAGAGACCCAGTACTTC
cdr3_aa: CASSPRGRHIQETQYF

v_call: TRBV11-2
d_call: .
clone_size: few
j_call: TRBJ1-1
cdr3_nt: TGTGCCAGCAGCTTTCTTCCGGCCATGAACACTGAAGCTTTCTTT
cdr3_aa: CASSFLPAMNTEAFF

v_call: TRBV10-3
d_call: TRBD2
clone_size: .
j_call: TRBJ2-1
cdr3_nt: TGTGCCATCAGTCTTCCGGGACTAGACAATGAGCAGTTCTTC
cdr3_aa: CAISLPGLDNEQFF

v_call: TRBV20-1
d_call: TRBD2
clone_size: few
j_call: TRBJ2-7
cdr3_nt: TGCAGTGCTAGCCCCCAGACTAGCGGGGGTTACGAGCAGTACTTC
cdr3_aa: CSASPQTSGGYEQYF

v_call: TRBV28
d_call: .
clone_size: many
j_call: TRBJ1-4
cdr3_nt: TGTGCCAGCACGCAAACAGGGTCCGGAGAAAAACTGTTTTTT
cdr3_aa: CASTQTGSGEKLFF

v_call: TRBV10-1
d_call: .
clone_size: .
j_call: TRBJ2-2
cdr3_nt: TGCGCCAGCAGTGAGGGACAGACAAACACCGGGGAGCTGTTTTTT
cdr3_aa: CASSEGQTNTGELFF

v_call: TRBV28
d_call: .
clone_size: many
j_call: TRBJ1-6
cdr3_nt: TGTGCCAGCAGACTCCCTGTCGGGGATTCACCCCTCCACTTT
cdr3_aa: CASRLPVGDSPLHF

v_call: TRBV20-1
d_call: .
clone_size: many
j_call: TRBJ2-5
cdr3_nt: TGCAGTGCCCTCGGGGACCAAGAGACCCAGTACTTC
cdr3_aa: CSALGDQETQYF

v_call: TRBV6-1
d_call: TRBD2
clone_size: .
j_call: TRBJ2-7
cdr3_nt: TGTGCCAGCAGTAAAGGACTAGCGGGAGAGTCAAGGGACTACGAGCAGTACTTC
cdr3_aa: CASSKGLAGESRDYEQYF

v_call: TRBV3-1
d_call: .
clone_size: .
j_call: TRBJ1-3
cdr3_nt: TGTGCCAGCAGCCAAGATTCTGGAAACACCATATATTTT
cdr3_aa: CASSQDSGNTIYF

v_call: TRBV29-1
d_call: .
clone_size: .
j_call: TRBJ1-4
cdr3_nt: TGCAGCGTTACCGAGGGGCTAGAAAAACTGTTTTTT
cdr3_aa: CSVTEGLEKLFF

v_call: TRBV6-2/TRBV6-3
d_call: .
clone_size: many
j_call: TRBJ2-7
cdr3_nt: TGTGCCAGCAGTTACTCGAATGCGTTTTACGAGCAGTACTTC
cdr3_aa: CASSYSNAFYEQYF

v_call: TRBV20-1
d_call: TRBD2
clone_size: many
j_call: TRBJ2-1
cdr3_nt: TGCAGTGCCATGGGACTAGCGGGAGGTGAAAATGAGCAGTTCTTC
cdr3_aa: CSAMGLAGGENEQFF

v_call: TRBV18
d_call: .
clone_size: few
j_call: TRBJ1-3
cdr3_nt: TGTGCCAGCTCACCTCCGGGATCTGGAAACACCATATATTTT
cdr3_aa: CASSPPGSGNTIYF

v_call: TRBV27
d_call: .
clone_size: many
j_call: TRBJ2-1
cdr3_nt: TGTGCCAGCAGTTTCCTAACCCCCTACAATGAGCAGTTCTTC
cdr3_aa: CASSFLTPYNEQFF

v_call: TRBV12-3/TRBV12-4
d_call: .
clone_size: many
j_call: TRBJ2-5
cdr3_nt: TGTGCCAGCAGTTTAAACGTCATGGGGACCCAGTACTTC
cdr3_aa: CASSLNVMGTQYF

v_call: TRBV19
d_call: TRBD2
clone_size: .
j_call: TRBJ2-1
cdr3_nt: TGTGCCAGTAGTACCACCCGGACTAGCCAGGGTGAGCAGTTCTTC
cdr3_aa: CASSTTRTSQGEQFF

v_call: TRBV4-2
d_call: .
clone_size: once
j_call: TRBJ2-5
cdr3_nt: TGTGCCAGCAGCCAAGGCCGGGATAAAGAGACCCAGTACTTC
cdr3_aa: CASSQGRDKETQYF

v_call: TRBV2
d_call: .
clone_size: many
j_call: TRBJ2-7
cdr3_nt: TGTGCCAGCAGTGTTAGCGGCTATAGCTCCTACGAGCAGTACTTC
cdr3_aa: CASSVSGYSSYEQYF

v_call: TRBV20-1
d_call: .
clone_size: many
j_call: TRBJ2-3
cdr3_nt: TGCAGTGCTAGAGTTCCTAGGTACTCTAGCACAGATACGCAGTATTTT
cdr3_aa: CSARVPRYSSTDTQYF

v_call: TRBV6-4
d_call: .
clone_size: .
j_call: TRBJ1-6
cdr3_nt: TGTGCCAGCAGGGGGACACCGAATAATTCACCCCTCCACTTT
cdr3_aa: CASRGTPNNSPLHF

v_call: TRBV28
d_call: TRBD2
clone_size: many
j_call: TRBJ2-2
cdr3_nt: TGTGCCAGCAGTCCTGGTTTCCGAGGGAGGGCCAGTGTCGGGGAGCTGTTTTTT
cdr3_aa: CASSPGFRGRASVGELFF

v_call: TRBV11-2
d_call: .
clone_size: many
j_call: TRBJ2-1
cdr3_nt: TGTGCCAGCAGCGATCAGGGTGAGCAGTTCTTC
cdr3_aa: CASSDQGEQFF

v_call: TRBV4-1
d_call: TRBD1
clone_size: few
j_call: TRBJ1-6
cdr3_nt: TGCGCCAGCAGCCAAGCTACAGGGGTTCATTCACCCCTCCACTTT
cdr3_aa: CASSQATGVHSPLHF

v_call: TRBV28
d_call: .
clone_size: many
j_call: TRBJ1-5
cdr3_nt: TGTGCCAGCAGTTTAGGCCAGGGCGTAAATCAGCCCCAGCATTTT
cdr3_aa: CASSLGQGVNQPQHF

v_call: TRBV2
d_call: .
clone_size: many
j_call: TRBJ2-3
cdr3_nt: TGTGCCAGCAGTGAAAAATGGGACTGGTTAAACGGCACAGATACGCAGTATTTT
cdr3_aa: CASSEKWDWLNGTDTQYF

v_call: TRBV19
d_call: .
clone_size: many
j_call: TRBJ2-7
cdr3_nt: TGTGCCAGTAGTATGGAAAACGAAGGGCCCTACGAGCAGTACTTC
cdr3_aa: CASSMENEGPYEQYF

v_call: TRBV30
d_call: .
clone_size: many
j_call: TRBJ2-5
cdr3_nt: TGTGCCTGGAGGGAAGGGGGAGAGACCCAGTACTTC
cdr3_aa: CAWREGGETQYF

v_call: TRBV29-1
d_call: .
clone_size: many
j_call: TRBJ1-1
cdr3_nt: TGCAGCGTTCTCTCCGTCGGGCTCCAAAACACTGAAGCTTTCTTT
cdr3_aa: CSVLSVGLQNTEAFF

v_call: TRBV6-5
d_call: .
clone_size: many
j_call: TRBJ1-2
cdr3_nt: TGTGCCAGCAGTTACCCGACGTCGGCAGGGAGCTATGGCTACACCTTC
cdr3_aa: CASSYPTSAGSYGYTF

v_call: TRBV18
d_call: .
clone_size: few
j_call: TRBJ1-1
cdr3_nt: TGTGCCAGCTCTCTAATCGAGGGGAACACTGAAGCTTTCTTT
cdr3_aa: CASSLIEGNTEAFF

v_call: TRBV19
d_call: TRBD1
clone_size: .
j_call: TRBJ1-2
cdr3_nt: TGTGCCAGTAGTCCCGGGACAGTTGAGTCGGGCTACACCTTC
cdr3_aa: CASSPGTVESGYTF

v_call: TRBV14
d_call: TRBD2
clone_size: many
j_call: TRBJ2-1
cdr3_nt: TGTGCCAGCAGCTATACTAGCGGATTCTCCTACAATGAGCAGTTCTTC
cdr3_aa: CASSYTSGFSYNEQFF

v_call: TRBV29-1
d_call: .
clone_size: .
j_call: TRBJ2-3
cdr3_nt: TGCAGCGCCCGACCAGACCTCACAGATACGCAGTATTTT
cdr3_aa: CSARPDLTDTQYF